The clone carrying this TCR beta chain has just a few counts. Germline-derived CDR1 and CDR2 are KGHDR and SFDVKD. The CDR3 length is 18 residues. The V end was cut by 3 bases, the J end by 2 bases, with 20 bases between. This entry comes from a study of HIV-infected patients and healthy controls. TCRdb ran MiXCR on the 5' RACE reads and lists one entry per CDR3 protein. The table includes about 64,000 distinct CDR3 sequences, under 25% detected once. V and J are TRBV24-1 and TRBJ2-3, with D possibly being TRBD2 (5 bases). This clonotype originated in a human donor in good health. The sequenced material came from CD4+ T cells from blood. The CDR3 nucleotides are TGTGCCACCAGTGATCGAAGGACCAGCGGACGCGTCACAGATACGCAGTATTTT. Its translation is CATSDRRTSGRVTDTQYF.